This T cell receptor beta chain was found in a study of cytomegalovirus exposure and HLA in healthy donors. Study findings and constraints: It was assumed in the presence/absence analyses that sequencing depth was roughly uniform across donors. Later work showed greater clonal expansion in HLA-associated TCR beta chains than in equally common others.

For this clone: The antigen is undetermined.

Primers for the PCR totalled 60 Vbeta and 13 Jbeta. The assay was immunoSEQ multiplex PCR, and TCRdb's table has in-frame clones only and misses some. The data contain around 140,000 clones, just under 80% of them singletons. The CDR3 is made up of 13 amino acids. The V end lost 6 bases, the J end lost 2 bases, and 10 bases lay between the germline ends. Germline V gives CDR1 SEHNR, CDR2 FQNEAQ (reference sequence). The clonotype was recovered from a male donor in good health and CMV-seronegative. V usage is TRBV7-9 and J usage is TRBJ2-5, with unresolved D. Sequencing input: PBMCs. The CDR3 here is CASSSKNQETQYF. DNA for the CDR3: TGTGCCAGCAGTTCCAAAAATCAAGAGACCCAGTACTTC.